This T cell receptor beta chain was recorded in a study of cytomegalovirus exposure and HLA in healthy donors. About this clone: The antigen is unknown.

Points from the study as a whole: A later analysis reportedly found fewer N-insertions in an Asian-associated ancestry cluster than the roughly 680-donor mean. TCR beta V- and J-gene trimming was later associated with a missense DCLRE1C variant.

The CDR3 consists of 12 residues. In germline, CDR1 is SGHRS, CDR2 YFSETQ. The V and J ends lost 7 bases and 8 bases respectively, with 15 bases between them. The PCR ran on 60 Vbeta and 13 Jbeta primers. Clones were read by immunoSEQ multiplex PCR, and TCRdb kept only the in-frame ones, dropping some. The repertoire holds approximately 110,000 clones, with 80% to 85% as singletons. V gene TRBV5-1 combines with J gene TRBJ1-2; D not resolved. This sequence originates from a woman under 40 in good health and CMV-seronegative. Source material: PBMCs. Here the CDR3 DNA reads TGCGCCAGCGGTCCGGAGGTAGGCGGCTACACCTTC. Translating it yields CASGPEVGGYTF.